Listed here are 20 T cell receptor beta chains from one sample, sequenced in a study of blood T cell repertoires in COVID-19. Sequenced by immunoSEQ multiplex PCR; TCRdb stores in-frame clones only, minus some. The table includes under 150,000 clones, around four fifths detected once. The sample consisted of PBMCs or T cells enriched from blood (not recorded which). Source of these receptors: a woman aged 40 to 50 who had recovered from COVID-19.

As DNA, the CDR3 is TGTGCCAGCGCTCGACAGGGGATCACTGAAGCTTTCTTT. It encodes CASARQGITEAFF. J is TRBJ1-1 and V is TRBV6-5; 8 bases match TRBD1. The CDR3 runs to 13 residues. V was pared by 8 bases and J by 4 bases, with 6 bases of the junction left unmatched. Germline CDR1 MNHEY, CDR2 SVGAGI.

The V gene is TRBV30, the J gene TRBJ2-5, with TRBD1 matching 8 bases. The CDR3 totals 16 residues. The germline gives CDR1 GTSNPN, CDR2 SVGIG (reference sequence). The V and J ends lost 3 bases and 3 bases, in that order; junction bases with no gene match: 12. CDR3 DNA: TGTGCCTGGAGCCCTGGACAGGGTGGACACAAAGAGACCCAGTACTTC. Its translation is CAWSPGQGGHKETQYF. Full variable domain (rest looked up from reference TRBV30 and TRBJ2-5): SQTIHQWPATLVQPVGSPLSLECTVEGTSNPNLYWYRQAAGRGLQLLFYSVGIGQISSEVPQNLSASRPQDRQFILSSKKLLLSDSGFYLCAWSPGQGGHKETQYFGPGTRLLVL.

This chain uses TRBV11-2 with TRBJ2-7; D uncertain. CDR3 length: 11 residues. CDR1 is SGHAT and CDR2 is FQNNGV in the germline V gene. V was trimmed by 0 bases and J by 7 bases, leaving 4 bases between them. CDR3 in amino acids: CASSLEQEQYF. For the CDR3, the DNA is TGTGCCAGCAGCTTAGAACAGGAGCAGTACTTC.

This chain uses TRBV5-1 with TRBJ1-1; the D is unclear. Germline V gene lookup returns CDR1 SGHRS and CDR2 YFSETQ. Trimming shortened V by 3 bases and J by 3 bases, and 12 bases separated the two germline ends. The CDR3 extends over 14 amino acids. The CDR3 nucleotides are TGCGCCAGCAGCTCGGGAGGGTGGGACACTGAAGCTTTCTTT. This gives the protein CASSSGGWDTEAFF.

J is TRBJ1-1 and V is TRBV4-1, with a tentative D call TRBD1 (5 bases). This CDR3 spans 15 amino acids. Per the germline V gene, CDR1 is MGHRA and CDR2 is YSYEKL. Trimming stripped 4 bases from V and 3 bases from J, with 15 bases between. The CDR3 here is CASSPQKGLYTEAFF. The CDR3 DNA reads TGCGCCAGCAGCCCACAGAAGGGACTCTACACTGAAGCTTTCTTT.

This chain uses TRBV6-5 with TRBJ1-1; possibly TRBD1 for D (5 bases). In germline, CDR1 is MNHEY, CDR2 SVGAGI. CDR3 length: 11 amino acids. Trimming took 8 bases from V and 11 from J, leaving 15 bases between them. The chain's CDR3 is CASQTGGNAFF. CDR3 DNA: TGTGCCAGCCAAACCGGGGGAAATGCTTTCTTT.

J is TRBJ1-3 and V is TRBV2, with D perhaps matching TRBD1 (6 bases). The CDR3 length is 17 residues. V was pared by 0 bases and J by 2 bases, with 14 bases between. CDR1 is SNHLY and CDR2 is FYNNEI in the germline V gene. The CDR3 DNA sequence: TGTGCCAGCAGTGAAGCCGGGCGCAGGGGAGCTGGAAACACCATATATTTT. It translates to CASSEAGRRGAGNTIYF.

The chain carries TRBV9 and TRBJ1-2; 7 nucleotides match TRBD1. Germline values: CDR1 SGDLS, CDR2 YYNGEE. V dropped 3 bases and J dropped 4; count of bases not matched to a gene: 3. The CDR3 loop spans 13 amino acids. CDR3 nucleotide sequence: TGTGCCAGCAGCGCCCGGGACAGCTATGGCTACACCTTC. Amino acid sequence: CASSARDSYGYTF.

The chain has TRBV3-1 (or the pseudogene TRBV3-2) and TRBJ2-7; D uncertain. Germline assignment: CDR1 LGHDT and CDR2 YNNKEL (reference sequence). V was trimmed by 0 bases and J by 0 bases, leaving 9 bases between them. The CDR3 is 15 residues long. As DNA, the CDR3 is TGTGCCAGCAGCCAAGAACGAGAAATCTCCTACGAGCAGTACTTC. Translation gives CASSQEREISYEQYF.

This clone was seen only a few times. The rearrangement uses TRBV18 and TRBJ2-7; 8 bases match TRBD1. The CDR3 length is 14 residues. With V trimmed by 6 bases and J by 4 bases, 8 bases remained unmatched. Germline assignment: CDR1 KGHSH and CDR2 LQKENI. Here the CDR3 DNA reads TGTGCCAGCTCTCGAAGGACAGGGATTTACGAGCAGTACTTC. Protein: CASSRRTGIYEQYF.

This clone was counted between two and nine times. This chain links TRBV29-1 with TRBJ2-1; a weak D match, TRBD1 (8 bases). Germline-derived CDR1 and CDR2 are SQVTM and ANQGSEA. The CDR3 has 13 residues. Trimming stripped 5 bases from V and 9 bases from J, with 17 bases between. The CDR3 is CSVNTGGVGEQFF. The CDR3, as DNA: TGCAGCGTTAACACAGGGGGGGTAGGTGAGCAGTTCTTC.

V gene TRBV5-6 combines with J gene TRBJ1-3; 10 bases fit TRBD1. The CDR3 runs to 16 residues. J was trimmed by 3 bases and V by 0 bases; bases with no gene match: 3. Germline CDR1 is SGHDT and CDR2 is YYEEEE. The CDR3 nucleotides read TGTGCCAGCAGCTTGGAGGGACAGGGGAATGGAAACACCATATATTTT. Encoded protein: CASSLEGQGNGNTIYF. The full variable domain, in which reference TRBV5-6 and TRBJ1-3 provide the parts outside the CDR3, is DAGVTQSPTHLIKTRGQQVTLRCSPKSGHDTVSWYQQALGQGPQFIFQYYEEEERQRGNFPDRFSGHQFPNYSSELNVNALLLGDSALYLCASSLEGQGNGNTIYFGEGSWLTVV.

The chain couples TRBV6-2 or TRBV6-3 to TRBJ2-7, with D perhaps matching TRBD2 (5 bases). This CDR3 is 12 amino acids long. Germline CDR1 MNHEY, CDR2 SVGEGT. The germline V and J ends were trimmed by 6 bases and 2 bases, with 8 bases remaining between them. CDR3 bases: TGTGCCAGCAGCTTCGGGACCTACGAGCAGTACTTC. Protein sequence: CASSFGTYEQYF.

The CDR3 nucleotides read TGTGCCTGGATAGGGACAGGCCTAGGGACACCCCTCCACTTT. Translating gives CAWIGTGLGTPLHF. The chain couples TRBV30 to TRBJ1-6, with 8 positions matching TRBD1. CDR1 GTSNPN and CDR2 SVGIG come from the germline V gene (reference sequence). The V segment lost 4 bases and the J segment 11 bases; nucleotides outside the gene matches: 10. CDR3 size: 14 residues.

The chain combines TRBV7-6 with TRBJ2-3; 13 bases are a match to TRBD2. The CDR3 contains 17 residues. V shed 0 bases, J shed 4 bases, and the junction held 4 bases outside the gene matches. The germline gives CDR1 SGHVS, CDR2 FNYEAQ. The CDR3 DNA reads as TGTGCCAGCAGCTTAGCCCCACTAGCGGGGGGGCCAGATACGCAGTATTTT. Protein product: CASSLAPLAGGPDTQYF.

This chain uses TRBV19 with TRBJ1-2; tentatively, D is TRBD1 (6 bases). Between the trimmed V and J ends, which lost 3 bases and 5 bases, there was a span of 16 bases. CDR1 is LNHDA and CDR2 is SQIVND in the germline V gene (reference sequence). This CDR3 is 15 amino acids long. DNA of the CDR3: TGTGCCAGTAGTATTCAATTCGCGCAGGGGTATGGCTACACCTTC. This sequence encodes CASSIQFAQGYGYTF.

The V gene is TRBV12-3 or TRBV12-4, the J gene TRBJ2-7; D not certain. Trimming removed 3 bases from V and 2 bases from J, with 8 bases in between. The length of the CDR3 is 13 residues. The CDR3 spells CASSFSQTYEQYF. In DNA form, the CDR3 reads TGTGCCAGCAGTTTCTCACAGACCTACGAGCAGTACTTC.

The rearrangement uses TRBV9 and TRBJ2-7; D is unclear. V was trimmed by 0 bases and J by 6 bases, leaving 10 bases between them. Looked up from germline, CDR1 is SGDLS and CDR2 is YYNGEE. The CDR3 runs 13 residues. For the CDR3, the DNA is TGTGCCAGCAGCGTAGGCGGATTGGGCGAGCAGTACTTC. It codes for CASSVGGLGEQYF.

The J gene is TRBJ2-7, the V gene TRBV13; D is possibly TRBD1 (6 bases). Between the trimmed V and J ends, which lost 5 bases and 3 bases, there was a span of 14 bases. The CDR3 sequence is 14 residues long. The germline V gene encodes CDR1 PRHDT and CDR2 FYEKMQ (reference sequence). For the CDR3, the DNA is TGTGCCAGCAGCCCCCAGGGGTTAGGCTACGAGCAGTACTTC. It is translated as CASSPQGLGYEQYF.

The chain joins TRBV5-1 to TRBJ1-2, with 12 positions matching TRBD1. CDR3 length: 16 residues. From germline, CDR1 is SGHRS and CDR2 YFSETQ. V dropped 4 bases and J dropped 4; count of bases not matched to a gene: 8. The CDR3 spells CASSPPGTGGTYGYTF. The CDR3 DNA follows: TGCGCCAGCAGCCCCCCCGGGACAGGGGGCACCTATGGCTACACCTTC.